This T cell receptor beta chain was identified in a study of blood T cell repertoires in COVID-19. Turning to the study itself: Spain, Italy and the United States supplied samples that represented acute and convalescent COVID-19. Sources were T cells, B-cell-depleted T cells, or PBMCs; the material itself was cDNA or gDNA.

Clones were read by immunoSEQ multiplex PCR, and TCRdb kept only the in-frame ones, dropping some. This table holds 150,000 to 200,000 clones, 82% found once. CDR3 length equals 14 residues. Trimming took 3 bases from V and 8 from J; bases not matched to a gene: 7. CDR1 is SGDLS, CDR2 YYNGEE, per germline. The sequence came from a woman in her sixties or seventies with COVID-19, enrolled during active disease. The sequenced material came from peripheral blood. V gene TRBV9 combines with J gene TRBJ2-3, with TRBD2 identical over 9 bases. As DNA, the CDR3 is TGTGCCAGCAGCGCCGGGACTAGCCCAGGTACGCAGTATTTT. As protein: CASSAGTSPGTQYF.